This T cell receptor (beta chain) appears in the sequencing data of a study of T cells after yellow fever vaccination. Study-wide points: Post-booster reappearance was seen for most primary-vaccination clones (96% CD4, roughly 86% CD8).

Via MiXCR, TCRdb re-called the 5' RACE reads, giving one row per CDR3 protein. Of around 600,000 distinct CDR3 sequences in the sample, about 12% were seen once. CDR1 and CDR2 (germline): SGHTA, FQGNSA. This CDR3 is 16 amino acids long. V lost 4 bases and J lost 5; bases outside the gene matches: 6. This clonotype showed up just a few times. Its cognate antigen is unknown. The starting material was PBMCs, obtained on the day of the yellow fever booster vaccination. The receptor comes from a man aged 25-40 years who received the YFV17D yellow fever vaccine. The rearrangement links TRBV7-2 to TRBJ2-3; 13 bases are shared with TRBD2. CDR3 sequence reads: CASSYRTSGREDTQYF. The DNA of the CDR3 is TGTGCCAGCAGCTATCGGACTAGCGGGAGAGAAGATACGCAGTATTTT.